These T cell receptor beta chains were read from a single sample in a study of blood T cell repertoires in COVID-19. This table comes from immunoSEQ multiplex PCR, and its TCRdb copy is limited to in-frame clones, with some not included. In the table there are under 350,000 clones, approximately 86% of which are singletons. The material sequenced was PBMCs or T cells enriched from blood (not recorded which). Receptors originate from a woman in her late teens or twenties who had recovered from COVID-19. Each CDR3 is given with its conserved first and last residue. The order of the fields is D gene, V gene, J gene, clone size, CDR3 DNA, CDR3 protein. The D gene is left open where the match is weak. Size is stated for part of the rows, as once, few or many counts, or as a class when the clone is expanded.

NA	TRBV11-2	TRBJ2-3	many	TGTGCCAGCAGCTTCGGGGTCTGGGGAGCGGTTGATACGCAGTATTTT	CASSFGVWGAVDTQYF
NA	TRBV20-1	TRBJ1-1	NA	TGCAGTGCTAGTCTCCGGTTGTCCGTGAACACTGAAGCTTTCTTT	CSASLRLSVNTEAFF
NA	TRBV4-1	TRBJ1-3	NA	TGCGCCAGCAGCCGCCAAGGGACACCTGGAAACACCATATATTTT	CASSRQGTPGNTIYF
TRBD1	TRBV25-1	TRBJ1-2	NA	TGTGCCAGCAGTGAATCAGGGGGCCCTGGCTACACCTTC	CASSESGGPGYTF
TRBD1	TRBV7-7	TRBJ2-2	NA	TGTGCCAGCAGCTTCTCCGTCATAGGACAGGGGGCTTCAACCGGGGAGCTGTTTTTT	CASSFSVIGQGASTGELFF
TRBD1	TRBV5-1	TRBJ2-7	NA	TGCGCCAGCAGCCACGACAGGGTGAGCTACGAGCAGTACTTC	CASSHDRVSYEQYF
NA	TRBV7-9	TRBJ2-3	NA	TGTGCCAGCACCCGACAAGGCAATACCGGGGGTACGCAGTATTTT	CASTRQGNTGGTQYF
TRBD2	TRBV7-2	TRBJ2-5	NA	TGTGCCAGCAGCTATAGGACTAGCGGGAGCTTGGAGACCCAGTACTTC	CASSYRTSGSLETQYF
NA	TRBV7-7	TRBJ2-5	NA	TGTGCCAGCAGCTTATTGGGGGGTCGGCAAGAGACCCAGTACTTC	CASSLLGGRQETQYF
TRBD1	TRBV18	TRBJ2-7	NA	TGTGCCAGCTCACCATTTGGGGGACAGGGGCCATCCTACGAGCAGTACTTC	CASSPFGGQGPSYEQYF
TRBD1	TRBV6-5	TRBJ2-5	NA	TGTGCCAGCAGCACAGGGGGCACAGAGACCCAGTACTTC	CASSTGGTETQYF
TRBD2	TRBV5-1	TRBJ2-3	few	TGCGCCAGCCGTGGACTAGCCGGTGGAGATACGCAGTATTTT	CASRGLAGGDTQYF
NA	TRBV7-2	TRBJ2-7	NA	TGTGCCAGCAGCTTAGGTTTGCGCCCGCCACCTAACGAGCAGTACTTC	CASSLGLRPPPNEQYF
TRBD1	TRBV5-1	TRBJ1-3	NA	TGCGCCAGCAGCGTAACACAGGGACAGGGCCTCTCTGGAAACACCATATATTTT	CASSVTQGQGLSGNTIYF
NA	TRBV12-3/TRBV12-4	TRBJ2-7	few	TGTGCCAGCAGTTGGGGGGGGCCCTACGAGCAGTACTTC	CASSWGGPYEQYF
NA	TRBV29-1	TRBJ2-3	NA	TGCAGCGTTGAAGGGACCGGGACATCGAGCACAGATACGCAGTATTTT	CSVEGTGTSSTDTQYF
TRBD2	TRBV5-1	TRBJ2-1	NA	TGCGCCAGCAGCTTGGCGGGACTAGCGGGAGGGGGTGAGCAGTTCTTC	CASSLAGLAGGGEQFF
TRBD1	TRBV27	TRBJ1-4	few	TGTGCCAGCAGTCTGGTTCCGGGACAGGGGAATGAAAAACTGTTTTTT	CASSLVPGQGNEKLFF
NA	TRBV9	TRBJ1-6	NA	TGTGCCAGCAGCAAGGGGGATAACTATAATTCACCCCTCCACTTT	CASSKGDNYNSPLHF
NA	TRBV19	TRBJ2-7	NA	TGTGCCAGTAGGAGGGATTCCTCCTACGAGCAGTACTTC	CASRRDSSYEQYF
NA	TRBV30	TRBJ1-3	NA	TGTGCGTGGACCGGGGGAGCAGACGGAAACACCATATATTTT	CAWTGGADGNTIYF
NA	TRBV3-1/TRBV3-2	TRBJ1-2	NA	TGTGCCAGCAGCCCCGAGTGGCAGGGTGGCTATGGCTACACCTTC	CASSPEWQGGYGYTF
NA	TRBV7-9	TRBJ1-1	few	TGTGCCAGCAGCTTAGAAGGACATACGAACACTGAAGCTTTCTTT	CASSLEGHTNTEAFF
NA	TRBV6-1	TRBJ2-7	NA	TGTGCCAGCAGTGATCAACAGCTTTCGAATCCTGTATACGAGCAGTACTTC	CASSDQQLSNPVYEQYF
NA	TRBV11-3	TRBJ1-4	NA	TGTGCCAGCAGCTTAGGAGGAAAACTGTTTTTT	CASSLGGKLFF
NA	TRBV29-1	TRBJ1-4	NA	TGCAGCGTAACCAGGGTCTCTAATGAAAAACTGTTTTTT	CSVTRVSNEKLFF
TRBD1	TRBV7-6	TRBJ1-2	NA	TGTGCCAGCGGCCGGGACAGGGGCTATGGCTACACCTTC	CASGRDRGYGYTF
TRBD2	TRBV6-2/TRBV6-3	TRBJ2-3	NA	TGTGCCAGCAGTTCCGGGACTACCCCCGGTGATACGCAGTATTTT	CASSSGTTPGDTQYF
NA	TRBV30	TRBJ1-4	NA	TGTGCCTGGAGCGGCGGGCCCGCACTGTTTTTT	CAWSGGPALFF
TRBD1	TRBV2	TRBJ2-1	NA	TGTGCCAGAATGGGACAGGGAAGGGTCACCTACAATGAGCAGTTCTTC	CARMGQGRVTYNEQFF
TRBD2	TRBV7-3	TRBJ2-1	NA	TGTGCCAGCAGCACCCAAGGGGGACTAGCGGGTAACAATGAGCAGTTCTTC	CASSTQGGLAGNNEQFF
NA	TRBV7-2	TRBJ2-5	NA	TGTGCCAGCAGCTCTGGACTGACGGGAGAGACCCAGTACTTC	CASSSGLTGETQYF
TRBD1	TRBV2	TRBJ1-5	many	TGTGCCAGCCAGACAGGGGGGGAGAATCAGCCCCAGCATTTT	CASQTGGENQPQHF
NA	TRBV9	TRBJ1-4	once	TGTGCCAGCAGCGTAGGCGGAAACGAAAAACTGTTTTTT	CASSVGGNEKLFF
TRBD2	TRBV5-6	TRBJ2-3	NA	TGTGCCAGCAGCCGAAGACTAGCGGGTGTCCGGAATACGCAGTATTTT	CASSRRLAGVRNTQYF
TRBD2	TRBV28	TRBJ2-3	NA	TGTGCCAGCAGTCGCTTGGGACTAGTAACAGATACGCAGTATTTT	CASSRLGLVTDTQYF
TRBD2	TRBV29-1	TRBJ2-1	NA	TGCAGCGCGACTAGCGGAAAAGTATACAATGAGCAGTTCTTC	CSATSGKVYNEQFF
NA	TRBV2	TRBJ1-5	NA	TGTGCCAGCAGTGCAGGTCAGCCCCAGCATTTT	CASSAGQPQHF
TRBD2	TRBV29-1	TRBJ2-5	once	TGCAGCGTTGAAGGACTAGCGGGACAAGAGAGGTCCCAGTACTTC	CSVEGLAGQERSQYF
TRBD1	TRBV18	TRBJ2-7	NA	TGTGCCAGCTCACCCGCAGGCAGGGGGAGCTACGAGCAGTACTTC	CASSPAGRGSYEQYF
TRBD1	TRBV30	TRBJ1-1	many	TGTGCCTGGAGTTACAGGGGTAGCGCTGAAGCTTTCTTT	CAWSYRGSAEAFF
TRBD1	TRBV6-5	TRBJ1-6	few	TGTGCCACGATGGGGACAGCTAATTCACCCCTCCACTTT	CATMGTANSPLHF
TRBD1	TRBV5-4	TRBJ1-4	NA	TGTGCCAGCAGTTCCAAAACCGGGACAGGGAATGAAAAACTGTTTTTT	CASSSKTGTGNEKLFF
TRBD2	TRBV9	TRBJ2-3	NA	TGTGCCAGCAGCGTAGAATCAGCGGGGGGGCGCACAGATACGCAGTATTTT	CASSVESAGGRTDTQYF
TRBD1	TRBV18	TRBJ1-5	NA	TGTGCCAGCTCACTCCAGGGGGGCAATCAGCCCCAGCATTTT	CASSLQGGNQPQHF
NA	TRBV29-1	TRBJ2-2	NA	TGCAGCGTTGACAGGGGAAACACCGGGGAGCTGTTTTTT	CSVDRGNTGELFF
NA	TRBV7-8	TRBJ2-1	NA	TGTGCCAGCAGCCCGCAATCTAGCGCCTACTACAATGAGCAGTTCTTC	CASSPQSSAYYNEQFF
NA	TRBV18	TRBJ1-4	NA	TGTGCCAGCTCAGAGGACTCTAATGAAAAACTGTTTTTT	CASSEDSNEKLFF
NA	TRBV7-2	TRBJ1-4	NA	TGTGCCAGCTCGGATGGTCGGAGTAATGAAAAACTGTTTTTT	CASSDGRSNEKLFF
NA	TRBV5-1	TRBJ2-3	NA	TGCGCCAGCAGCGGAGGGGACAGAAGCACAGATACGCAGTATTTT	CASSGGDRSTDTQYF
TRBD1	TRBV10-3	TRBJ2-4	few	TGTGCCATCAGTGAGACAGGGGGCGAAAACATTCAGTACTTC	CAISETGGENIQYF
NA	TRBV29-1	TRBJ2-2	NA	TGCAGCGTTATGGGTGAACAGGGAAGTAAGATCGGGGAGCTGTTTTTT	CSVMGEQGSKIGELFF
TRBD2	TRBV11-2	TRBJ2-3	NA	TGTGCCAGCAGCTTAAGGAGGTTAGCGGGAGGGCAAACGACAGATACGCAGTATTTT	CASSLRRLAGGQTTDTQYF